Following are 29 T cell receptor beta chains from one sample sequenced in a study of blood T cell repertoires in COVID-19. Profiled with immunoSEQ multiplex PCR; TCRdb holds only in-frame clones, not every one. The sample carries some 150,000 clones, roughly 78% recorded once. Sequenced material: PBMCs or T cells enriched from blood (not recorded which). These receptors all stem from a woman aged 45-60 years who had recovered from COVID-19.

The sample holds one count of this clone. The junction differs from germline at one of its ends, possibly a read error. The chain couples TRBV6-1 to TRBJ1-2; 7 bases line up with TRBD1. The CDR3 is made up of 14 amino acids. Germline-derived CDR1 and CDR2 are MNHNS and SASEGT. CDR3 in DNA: TGTGCCAGCAGTGAAGCGACTTCTGCGGGACAGCAAATGTTC. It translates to CASSEATSAGQQMF.

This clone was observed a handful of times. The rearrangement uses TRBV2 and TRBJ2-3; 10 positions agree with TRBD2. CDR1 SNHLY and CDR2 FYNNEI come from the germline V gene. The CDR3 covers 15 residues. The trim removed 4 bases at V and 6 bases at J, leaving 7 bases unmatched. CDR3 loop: CASSATSGVADTQYF. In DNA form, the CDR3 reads TGTGCCAGCAGTGCCACTAGCGGGGTTGCCGATACGCAGTATTTT.

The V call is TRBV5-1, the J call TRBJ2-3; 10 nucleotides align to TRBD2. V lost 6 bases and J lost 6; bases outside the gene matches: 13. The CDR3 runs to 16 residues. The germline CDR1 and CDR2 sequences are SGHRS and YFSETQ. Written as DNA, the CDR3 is TGCGCCAGCATTGCCACCAGCGGGGGGGGCTCGGATACGCAGTATTTT. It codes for CASIATSGGGSDTQYF.

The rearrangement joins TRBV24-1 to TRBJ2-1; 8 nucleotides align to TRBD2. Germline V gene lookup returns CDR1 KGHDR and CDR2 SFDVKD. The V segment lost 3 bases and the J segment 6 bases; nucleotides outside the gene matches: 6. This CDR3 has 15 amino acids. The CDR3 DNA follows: TGTGCCACCAGTGATCCGGGACTAGAAGGCAATGAGCAGTTCTTC. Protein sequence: CATSDPGLEGNEQFF.

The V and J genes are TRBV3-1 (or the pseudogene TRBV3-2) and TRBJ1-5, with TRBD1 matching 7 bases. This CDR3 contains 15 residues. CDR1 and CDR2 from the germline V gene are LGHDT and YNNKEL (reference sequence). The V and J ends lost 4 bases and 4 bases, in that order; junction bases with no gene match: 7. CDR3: CASSLAQGTNQPQHF. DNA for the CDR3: TGTGCCAGCAGCCTCGCACAGGGGACGAATCAGCCCCAGCATTTT.

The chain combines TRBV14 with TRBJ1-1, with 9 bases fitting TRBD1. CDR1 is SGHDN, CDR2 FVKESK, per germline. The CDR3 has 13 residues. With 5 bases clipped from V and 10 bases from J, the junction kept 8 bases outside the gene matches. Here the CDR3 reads CASSSWDRVSAFF. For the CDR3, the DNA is TGTGCCAGCAGCTCTTGGGACAGGGTCTCAGCTTTCTTT.

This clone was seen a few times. CDR3 DNA sequence: TGTGCCAGCAGCCGAACAGGGGGCGCGTTCTATGGCTACACCTTC. Translating gives CASSRTGGAFYGYTF. The chain is built from TRBV7-9 and TRBJ1-2, with TRBD1 identical over 9 bases. The V and J ends lost 5 bases and 4 bases, in that order; junction bases with no gene match: 8. Germline loops: CDR1 SEHNR, CDR2 FQNEAQ (reference sequence). The CDR3 covers 15 residues.

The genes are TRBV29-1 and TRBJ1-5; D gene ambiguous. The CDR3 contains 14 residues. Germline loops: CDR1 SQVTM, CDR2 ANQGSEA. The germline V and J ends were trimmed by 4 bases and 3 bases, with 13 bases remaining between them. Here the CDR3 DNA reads TGCAGCGTTGGAGGACTCACCCCCAATCAGCCCCAGCATTTT. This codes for CSVGGLTPNQPQHF.

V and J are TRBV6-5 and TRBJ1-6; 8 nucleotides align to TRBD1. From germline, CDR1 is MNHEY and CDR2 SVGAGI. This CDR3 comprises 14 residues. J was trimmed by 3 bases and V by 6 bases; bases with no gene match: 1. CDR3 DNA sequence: TGTGCCAGCAGCGGACAGGGCTATAATTCACCCCTCCACTTT. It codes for CASSGQGYNSPLHF.

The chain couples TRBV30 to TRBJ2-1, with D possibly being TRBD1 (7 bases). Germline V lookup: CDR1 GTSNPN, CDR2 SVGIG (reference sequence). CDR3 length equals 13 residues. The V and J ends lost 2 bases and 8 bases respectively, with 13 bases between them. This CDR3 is CAWSSGGPYEQFF. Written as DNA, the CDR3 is TGTGCCTGGAGTTCAGGGGGGCCTTATGAGCAGTTCTTC. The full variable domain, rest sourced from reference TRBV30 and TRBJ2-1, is SQTIHQWPATLVQPVGSPLSLECTVEGTSNPNLYWYRQAAGRGLQLLFYSVGIGQISSEVPQNLSASRPQDRQFILSSKKLLLSDSGFYLCAWSSGGPYEQFFGPGTRLTVL.

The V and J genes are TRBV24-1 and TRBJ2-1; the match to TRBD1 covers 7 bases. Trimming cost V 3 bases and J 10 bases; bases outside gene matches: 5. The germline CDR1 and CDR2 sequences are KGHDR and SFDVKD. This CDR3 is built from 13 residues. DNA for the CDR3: TGTGCCACCAGTGATCCCGGACAGGAAGAGCAGTTCTTC. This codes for CATSDPGQEEQFF.

The CDR3 coding sequence is TGCAGCGTTGAAGGACAGTCCTCTGGAAACACCATATATTTT. Residues: CSVEGQSSGNTIYF. V gene TRBV29-1 combines with J gene TRBJ1-3, with D maybe TRBD1 (5 bases). This CDR3 has 14 amino acids. In germline, CDR1 is SQVTM, CDR2 ANQGSEA. Trimming removed 1 base from V and 0 bases from J, with 7 bases in between. Complete variable domain (other parts from reference TRBV29-1 and TRBJ1-3): SAVISQKPSRDICQRGTSLTIQCQVDSQVTMMFWYRQQPGQSLTLIATANQGSEATYESGFVIDKFPISRPNLTFSTLTVSNMSPEDSSIYLCSVEGQSSGNTIYFGEGSWLTVV.

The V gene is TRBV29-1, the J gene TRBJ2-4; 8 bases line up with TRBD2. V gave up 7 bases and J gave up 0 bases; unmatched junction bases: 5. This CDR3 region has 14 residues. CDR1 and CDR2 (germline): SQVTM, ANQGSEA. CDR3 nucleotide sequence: TGCAGCGGCAGCGGGGGTCTAGCCAAAAACATTCAGTACTTC. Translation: CSGSGGLAKNIQYF.

CDR3 DNA: TGTGCCAGCAGCCAAGATACGACTAGCGGGGGCCACGAGCAGTACTTC. This codes for CASSQDTTSGGHEQYF. V and J are TRBV4-2 and TRBJ2-7, with 12 nucleotides matching TRBD2. Trimming at V came to 0 bases and at J to 5 bases, leaving 5 bases not matched to a gene. The germline V gene encodes CDR1 LGHNA and CDR2 YNFKEQ. The CDR3 loop spans 16 amino acids.

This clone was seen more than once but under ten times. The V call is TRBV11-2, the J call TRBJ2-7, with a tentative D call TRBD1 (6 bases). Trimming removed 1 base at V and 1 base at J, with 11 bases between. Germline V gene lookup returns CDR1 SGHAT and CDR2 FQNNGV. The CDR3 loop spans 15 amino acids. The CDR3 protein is CASSLGPDSSYEQYV. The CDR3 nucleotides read TGTGCCAGCAGCTTAGGGCCGGACAGTTCCTACGAGCAGTACGTC.

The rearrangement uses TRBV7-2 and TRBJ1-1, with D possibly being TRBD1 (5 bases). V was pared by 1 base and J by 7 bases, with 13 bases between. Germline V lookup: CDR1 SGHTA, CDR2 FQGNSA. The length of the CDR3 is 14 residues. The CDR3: CASSLVGVAGEAFF. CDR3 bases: TGTGCCAGCAGCTTAGTAGGGGTTGCCGGTGAAGCTTTCTTT.

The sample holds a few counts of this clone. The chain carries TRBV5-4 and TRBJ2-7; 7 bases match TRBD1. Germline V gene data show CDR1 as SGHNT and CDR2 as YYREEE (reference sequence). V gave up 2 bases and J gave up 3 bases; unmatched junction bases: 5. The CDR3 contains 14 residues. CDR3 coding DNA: TGTGCCAGCAGCTTAGCGACAGGGAGCTACGAGCAGTACTTC. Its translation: CASSLATGSYEQYF. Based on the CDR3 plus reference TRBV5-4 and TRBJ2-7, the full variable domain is ETGVTQSPTHLIKTRGQQVTLRCSSQSGHNTVSWYQQALGQGPQFIFQYYREEENGRGNFPPRFSGLQFPNYSSELNVNALELDDSALYLCASSLATGSYEQYFGPGTRLTVT.

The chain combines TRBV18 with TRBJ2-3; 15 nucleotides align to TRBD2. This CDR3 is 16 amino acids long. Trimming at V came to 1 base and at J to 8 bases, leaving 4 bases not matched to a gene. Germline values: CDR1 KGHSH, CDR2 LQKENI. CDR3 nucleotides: TGTGCCAGCTCACCACGGACTAGCGGGGGGGCCGGTACGCAGTATTTT. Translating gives CASSPRTSGGAGTQYF. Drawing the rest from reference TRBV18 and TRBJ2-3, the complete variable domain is NAGVMQNPRHLVRRRGQEARLRCSPMKGHSHVYWYRQLPEEGLKFMVYLQKENIIDESGMPKERFSAEFPKEGPSILRIQQVVRGDSAAYFCASSPRTSGGAGTQYFGPGTRLTVL.

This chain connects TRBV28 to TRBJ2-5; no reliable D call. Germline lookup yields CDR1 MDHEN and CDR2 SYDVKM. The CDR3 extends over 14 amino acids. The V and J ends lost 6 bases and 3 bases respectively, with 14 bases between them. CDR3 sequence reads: CASRRTRPEETQYF. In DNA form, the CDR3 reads TGTGCCAGCAGGCGCACCCGTCCCGAAGAGACCCAGTACTTC.

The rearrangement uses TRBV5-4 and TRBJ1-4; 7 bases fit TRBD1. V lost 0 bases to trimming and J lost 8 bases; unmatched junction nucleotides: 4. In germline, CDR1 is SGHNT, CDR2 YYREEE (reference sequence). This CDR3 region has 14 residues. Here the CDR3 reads CASSLALQGEKLFF. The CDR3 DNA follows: TGTGCCAGCAGCTTGGCCTTACAGGGGGAAAAACTGTTTTTT.

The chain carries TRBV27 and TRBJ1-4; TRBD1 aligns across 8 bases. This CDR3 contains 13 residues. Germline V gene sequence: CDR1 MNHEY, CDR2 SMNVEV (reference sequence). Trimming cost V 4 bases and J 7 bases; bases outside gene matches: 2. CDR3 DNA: TGTGCCAGCAGTTGGACAGGGACTGAAAAACTGTTTTTT. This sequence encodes CASSWTGTEKLFF. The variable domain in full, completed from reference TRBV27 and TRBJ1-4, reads EAQVTQNPRYLITVTGKKLTVTCSQNMNHEYMSWYRQDPGLGLRQIYYSMNVEVTDKGDVPEGYKVSRKEKRNFPLILESPSPNQTSLYFCASSWTGTEKLFFGSGTQLSVL.

CDR3: CASSMKAGVGEKLFF. In DNA form, the CDR3 reads TGTGCCAGTAGTATGAAAGCAGGGGTAGGAGAAAAACTGTTTTTT. V gene TRBV19 combines with J gene TRBJ1-4, with D possibly TRBD1 on 6 matching bases. The CDR3 covers 15 residues. In germline, CDR1 is LNHDA, CDR2 SQIVND (reference sequence). V lost 3 bases and J 8 bases, leaving 16 bases between the germline ends.

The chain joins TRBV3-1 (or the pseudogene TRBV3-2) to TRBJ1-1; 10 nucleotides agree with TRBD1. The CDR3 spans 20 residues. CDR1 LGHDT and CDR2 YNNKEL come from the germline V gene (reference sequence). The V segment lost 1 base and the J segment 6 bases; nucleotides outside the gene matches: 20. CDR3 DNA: TGTGCCAGCAGCCAAGTTACCGGGACAGGGGCAGCAGGCGGTTACGCTGAAGCTTTCTTT. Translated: CASSQVTGTGAAGGYAEAFF.

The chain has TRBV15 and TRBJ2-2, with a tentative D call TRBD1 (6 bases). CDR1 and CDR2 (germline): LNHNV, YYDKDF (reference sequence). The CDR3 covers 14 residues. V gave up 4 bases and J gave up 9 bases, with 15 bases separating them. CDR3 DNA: TGTGCCACCAGCATAAGGACAGTACACCGGGAGCTGTTTTTT. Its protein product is CATSIRTVHRELFF.

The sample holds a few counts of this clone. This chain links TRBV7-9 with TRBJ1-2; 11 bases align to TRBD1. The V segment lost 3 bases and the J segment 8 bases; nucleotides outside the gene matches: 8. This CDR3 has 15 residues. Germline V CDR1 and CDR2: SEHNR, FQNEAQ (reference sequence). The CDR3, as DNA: TGTGCCAGCAGCTTTCGGACAGGGGGCGAGGGAGGCTACACCTTC. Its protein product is CASSFRTGGEGGYTF.

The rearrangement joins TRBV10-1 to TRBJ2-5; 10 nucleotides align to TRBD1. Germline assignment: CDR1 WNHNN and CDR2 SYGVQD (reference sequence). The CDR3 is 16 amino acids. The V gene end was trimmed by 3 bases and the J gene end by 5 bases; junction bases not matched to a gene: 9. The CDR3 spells CASSDPAGTGVETQYF. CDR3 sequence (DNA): TGCGCCAGCAGTGACCCTGCCGGGACAGGGGTGGAGACCCAGTACTTC.

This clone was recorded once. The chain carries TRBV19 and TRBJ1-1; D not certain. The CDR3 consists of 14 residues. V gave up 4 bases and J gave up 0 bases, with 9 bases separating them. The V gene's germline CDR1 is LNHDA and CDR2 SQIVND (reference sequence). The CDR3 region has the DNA TGTGCCAGTAGTAGGGAGGCCATGAACACTGAAGCTTTCTTT. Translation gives CASSREAMNTEAFF.

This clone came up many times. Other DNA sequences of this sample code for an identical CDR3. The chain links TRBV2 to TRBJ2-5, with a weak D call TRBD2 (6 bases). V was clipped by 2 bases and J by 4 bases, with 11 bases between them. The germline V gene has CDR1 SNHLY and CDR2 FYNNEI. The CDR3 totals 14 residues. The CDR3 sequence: CASSERRGPETQYF. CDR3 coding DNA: TGTGCCAGCAGTGAACGGAGGGGCCCAGAGACCCAGTACTTC.

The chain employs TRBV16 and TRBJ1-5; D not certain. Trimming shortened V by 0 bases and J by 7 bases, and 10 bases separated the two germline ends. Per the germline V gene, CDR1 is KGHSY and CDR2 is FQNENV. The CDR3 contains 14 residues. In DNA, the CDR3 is TGTGCCAGCAGCCAATCGGGCGGGAACCAGCCCCAGCATTTT. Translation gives CASSQSGGNQPQHF.